The rows below give T cell receptor beta chains drawn from one sample of a study of beta chain features in type 1 diabetes. Some clones are missing from TCRdb's copy, which holds only in-frame ones; the method was immunoSEQ multiplex PCR. The sample includes about 340,000 clones, about 14% of them seen just once. Material: naive CD4+ T cells from blood. Every receptor here comes from a woman between 18 and 30 years old with type 1 diabetes. Both conserved end residues are trimmed from each CDR3. The size field is filled for only some rows; it gives once, few, many or a size class.

j_call: TRBJ1-1
v_call: TRBV16
clone_size: few
cdr3_aa: ASSQFGQGANTEAF

j_call: TRBJ1-2
v_call: TRBV18
clone_size: NA
cdr3_aa: ASSPRTGYREYGYT

j_call: TRBJ2-1
v_call: TRBV18
clone_size: NA
cdr3_aa: ASSPRTARGGYNEQF

j_call: TRBJ2-2
v_call: TRBV7-9
clone_size: few
cdr3_aa: ASSLAVASGSGTGELF

j_call: TRBJ1-1
v_call: TRBV5-4
clone_size: few
cdr3_aa: ASSPAGYGAF

j_call: TRBJ2-7
v_call: TRBV6-5
clone_size: NA
cdr3_aa: ASSYSGRLYEQY

j_call: TRBJ1-1
v_call: TRBV18
clone_size: few
cdr3_aa: ASSPPGSGEAF

j_call: TRBJ2-1
v_call: TRBV7-2
clone_size: few
cdr3_aa: ASSHPQSTNEQF

j_call: TRBJ2-1
v_call: TRBV28
clone_size: NA
cdr3_aa: ASSLWQTEQF

j_call: TRBJ1-1
v_call: TRBV29-1
clone_size: NA
cdr3_aa: SAGRGNTEAF

j_call: TRBJ1-1
v_call: TRBV9
clone_size: few
cdr3_aa: ASSTQGAFNTEAF

j_call: TRBJ2-5
v_call: TRBV5-1
clone_size: NA
cdr3_aa: ASSWTISGSSETQY

j_call: TRBJ1-1
v_call: TRBV4-3
clone_size: many
cdr3_aa: ASSQAGATEAF